The 21 T cell receptor beta chains below come from one sample, sequenced in a study of blood T cell repertoires in COVID-19. Clones were sequenced by immunoSEQ multiplex PCR, and TCRdb holds only the in-frame ones, with some missing. The table shows over 300,000 clones, with approximately 90% occurring only once. The sample comprised PBMCs or T cells enriched from blood (not recorded which). The receptors were gathered from a woman under 40 with acute COVID-19.

J is TRBJ1-2 and V is TRBV6-5; a possible D gene is TRBD1 (5 bases). The CDR3 sequence is 15 residues long. From germline, CDR1 is MNHEY and CDR2 SVGAGI. The V gene lost 5 bases and the J gene lost 0 bases, with 13 bases spanning the gap. CDR3 residues: CASSPRGWSNYGYTF. CDR3 bases: TGTGCCAGCAGTCCTCGGGGGTGGTCTAACTATGGCTACACCTTC.

Of note for this clone: One end of the junction does not line up with germline, which may come from a read error. The V call is TRBV7-9, the J call TRBJ2-7, with D tentatively TRBD1 (5 bases). CDR3 size: 13 residues. Germline loops: CDR1 SEHNR, CDR2 FQNEAQ (reference sequence). CDR3 region: CASSLTGSGEQYF. CDR3 nucleotides: TGTGCCAGCAGCTTAACAGGATCGGGCGAGCAGTATTTC.

This clone was seen ten or more times. V gene TRBV7-3 combines with J gene TRBJ2-3; possibly TRBD2 for D (5 bases). The germline V gene has CDR1 SGHTA and CDR2 FQGTGA. The CDR3 loop spans 13 amino acids. V lost 5 bases and J lost 1, with 7 bases in between. CDR3 amino acids: CASSRTRTDTQYF. In nucleotides, the CDR3 is TGTGCCAGCAGCAGGACTCGCACAGATACGCAGTATTTT. Full variable domain (missing parts from reference TRBV7-3 and TRBJ2-3): GAGVSQTPSNKVTEKGKYVELRCDPISGHTALYWYRQSLGQGPEFLIYFQGTGAADDSGLPNDRFFAVRPEGSVSTLKIQRTERGDSAVYLCASSRTRTDTQYFGPGTRLTVL.

In this sample, this clone turned up a few times. The chain links TRBV29-1 to TRBJ1-2; D might be TRBD1 (5 bases). Trimming cost V 6 bases and J 2 bases, with 13 bases left between them. CDR1 is SQVTM and CDR2 is ANQGSEA in the germline V gene. The CDR3 length is 13 residues. The CDR3 reads CSVRQTLNYGYTF. The CDR3 nucleotides are TGCAGCGTCCGACAGACCCTGAACTATGGCTACACCTTC.

This clone was found once. The chain couples TRBV7-6 to TRBJ1-5; TRBD1 matches 12 bases. The germline CDR1 and CDR2 sequences are SGHVS and FNYEAQ. V lost 5 bases and J lost 7; bases outside the gene matches: 3. The CDR3 sequence is 14 residues long. CDR3 coding DNA: TGTGCCAGCAGCCCTGGGACAGGGGGCCAGCCCCAGCATTTT. Its protein product is CASSPGTGGQPQHF.

The J gene is TRBJ2-7, the V gene TRBV5-1; the D gene is possibly TRBD1 (6 bases). This CDR3 is built from 13 residues. CDR1 is SGHRS and CDR2 is YFSETQ in the germline V gene. V shed 3 bases and J shed 3 bases, with 10 bases lying between them. The CDR3 DNA reads TGCGCCAGCAGCTCGGGACATTTCTACGAGCAGTACTTC. It encodes CASSSGHFYEQYF.

Only one count was recorded for this clone. This rearrangement joins TRBV3-1 (or the pseudogene TRBV3-2) to TRBJ1-5; tentatively, D is TRBD1 (6 bases). The CDR3 spans 17 residues. The ends were cut back, 1 base at V and 0 bases at J, with 13 bases in the middle. Germline lookup yields CDR1 LGHDT and CDR2 YNNKEL (reference sequence). The CDR3 spells CASSQAPTGYSNQPQHF. The CDR3 coding sequence is TGTGCCAGCAGCCAAGCCCCTACAGGGTATAGCAATCAGCCCCAGCATTTT.

This CDR3 is CASSLDSPDTQYF. The CDR3 nucleotides read TGTGCCAGCAGCTTAGACTCACCAGATACGCAGTATTTT. The J gene is TRBJ2-3, the V gene TRBV7-9; D uncertain. V was cut by 1 base and J by 4 bases, with 6 bases left in between. The CDR3 sequence is 13 residues long. Germline CDR1 SEHNR, CDR2 FQNEAQ (reference sequence).

This clone was detected once. The genes are TRBV6-5 and TRBJ1-5; no reliable D call. CDR1 and CDR2 (germline): MNHEY, SVGAGI. V shed 6 bases and J shed 0 bases, with 12 bases lying between them. The CDR3 runs 15 residues. The CDR3, as DNA: TGTGCCAGCAGAACCGGGGATCTTAGCAATCAGCCCCAGCATTTT. This sequence encodes CASRTGDLSNQPQHF.

The CDR3 DNA follows: TGTGCCAGCAGCCAAGGGAGTTCCTACAATGAGCAGTTCTTC. Protein product: CASSQGSSYNEQFF. This chain joins TRBV14 and TRBJ2-1, with unresolved D. CDR1 and CDR2 (germline): SGHDN, FVKESK. The ends were cut back, 1 base at V and 1 base at J, with 5 bases in the middle. The CDR3 loop spans 14 amino acids.

This chain connects TRBV5-1 to TRBJ1-3, with D hard to call. V was pared by 0 bases and J by 0 bases, with 7 bases between. Germline V gene sequence: CDR1 SGHRS, CDR2 YFSETQ. The CDR3 is made up of 15 amino acids. The CDR3 loop reads CASSLGAASGNTIYF. CDR3 in DNA: TGCGCCAGCAGCTTGGGGGCAGCCTCTGGAAACACCATATATTTT.

This chain joins TRBV5-1 and TRBJ1-6; D not certain. The germline gives CDR1 SGHRS, CDR2 YFSETQ. The ends were cut back, 0 bases at V and 7 bases at J, with 11 bases in the middle. The CDR3 sequence is 15 residues long. The CDR3 loop is CASSLEAGPNSPLHF. The CDR3 coding sequence is TGCGCCAGCAGCTTGGAAGCAGGCCCAAATTCACCCCTCCACTTT.

The chain carries TRBV5-1 and TRBJ2-1; 9 nucleotides align to TRBD2. V was pared by 4 bases and J by 2 bases, with 4 bases of the junction left unmatched. Germline loops: CDR1 SGHRS, CDR2 YFSETQ. The CDR3 runs to 15 residues. CDR3 amino acids: CASSPSGGPYNEQFF. For the CDR3, the DNA is TGCGCCAGCAGCCCAAGCGGGGGGCCCTACAATGAGCAGTTCTTC. The variable domain in full, with the rest retrieved from reference TRBV5-1 and TRBJ2-1, is KAGVTQTPRYLIKTRGQQVTLSCSPISGHRSVSWYQQTPGQGLQFLFEYFSETQRNKGNFPGRFSGRQFSNSRSEMNVSTLELGDSALYLCASSPSGGPYNEQFFGPGTRLTVL.

The genes are TRBV7-3 and TRBJ2-3; 10 nucleotides agree with TRBD2. In germline, CDR1 is SGHTA, CDR2 FQGTGA. The CDR3 has 15 amino acids. V trimming: 0 bases; J trimming: 5 bases; junction bases outside the gene matches: 2. As DNA, the CDR3 is TGTGCCAGCAGCTTAACTAGCGGGAGGTTAGATACGCAGTATTTT. Amino acids: CASSLTSGRLDTQYF.

J is TRBJ2-3 and V is TRBV7-2; TRBD2 aligns across 11 bases. The CDR3 sequence is 17 residues long. Germline CDR1 is SGHTA and CDR2 is FQGNSA. V was pared by 1 base and J by 3 bases, with 6 bases of the junction left unmatched. As DNA, the CDR3 is TGTGCCAGCAGCTTAGTTGGGGTAGCGGGGGGGACAGATACGCAGTATTTT. Its translation is CASSLVGVAGGTDTQYF. The full variable domain, completed using reference TRBV7-2 and TRBJ2-3, is GAGVSQSPSNKVTEKGKDVELRCDPISGHTALYWYRQSLGQGLEFLIYFQGNSAPDKSGLPSDRFSAERTGGSVSTLTIQRTQQEDSAVYLCASSLVGVAGGTDTQYFGPGTRLTVL.

The chain is built from TRBV6-5 and TRBJ2-7, with 8 bases fitting TRBD2. The junction had 7 bases not matched to a gene; V was cut back by 0 bases and J by 3 bases. From germline, CDR1 is MNHEY and CDR2 SVGAGI. The CDR3 totals 16 residues. CDR3: CASSYSNLRGGYEQYF. DNA of the CDR3: TGTGCCAGCAGTTACTCGAATCTTCGGGGGGGCTACGAGCAGTACTTC.

V usage is TRBV5-1 and J usage is TRBJ2-1; D might be TRBD1 (5 bases). Germline V lookup: CDR1 SGHRS, CDR2 YFSETQ. The CDR3 contains 17 residues. Trimming stripped 5 bases from V and 3 bases from J, with 21 bases between. The CDR3 nucleotides read TGCGCCAGCAGGGACCTACGGCAGTCAAGGGGCTACAATGAGCAGTTCTTC. Its translation is CASRDLRQSRGYNEQFF.

Regarding this clone: Other DNA sequences within the sample encode an identical CDR3. This chain links TRBV9 with TRBJ2-7; no definite D call. This CDR3 is 14 amino acids long. Trimming left V 0 bases short and J 0 bases short, with 7 bases between. Looked up from germline, CDR1 is SGDLS and CDR2 is YYNGEE. CDR3 sequence: CASSVGLASYEQYF. CDR3 sequence (DNA): TGTGCCAGCAGCGTAGGACTCGCCTCCTACGAGCAGTACTTC.

This sequence joins TRBV7-8 and TRBJ2-7; D may be TRBD2 (5 bases). V lost 5 bases, J lost 5 bases, and 19 bases lay in between. The CDR3 loop spans 15 amino acids. The V gene's germline CDR1 is SGHVS and CDR2 FQNEAQ. This chain's CDR3 is CASSPYQRALDEQYF. CDR3 DNA: TGTGCCAGCAGCCCCTATCAGAGGGCCCTGGACGAGCAGTACTTC.

This clone turned up a few times. This chain links TRBV29-1 with TRBJ2-7; 11 bases align to TRBD1. V trimming: 7 bases; J trimming: 3 bases; junction bases outside the gene matches: 11. CDR1 SQVTM and CDR2 ANQGSEA come from the germline V gene. CDR3 size: 15 residues. CDR3 amino acids: CSAYSGQGGIYEQYF. CDR3 nucleotides: TGCAGCGCGTACTCGGGACAGGGGGGCATCTACGAGCAGTACTTC.

This chain connects TRBV5-6 to TRBJ2-7, with 9 bases lining up with TRBD1. The junction had 15 bases not matched to a gene; V was cut back by 6 bases and J by 5 bases. Germline V CDR1 and CDR2: SGHDT, YYEEEE. The length of the CDR3 is 16 residues. This CDR3 is CASTRFLGQGSDEQYF. CDR3 nucleotides: TGTGCCAGCACCCGGTTTTTGGGACAGGGTTCGGACGAGCAGTACTTC.